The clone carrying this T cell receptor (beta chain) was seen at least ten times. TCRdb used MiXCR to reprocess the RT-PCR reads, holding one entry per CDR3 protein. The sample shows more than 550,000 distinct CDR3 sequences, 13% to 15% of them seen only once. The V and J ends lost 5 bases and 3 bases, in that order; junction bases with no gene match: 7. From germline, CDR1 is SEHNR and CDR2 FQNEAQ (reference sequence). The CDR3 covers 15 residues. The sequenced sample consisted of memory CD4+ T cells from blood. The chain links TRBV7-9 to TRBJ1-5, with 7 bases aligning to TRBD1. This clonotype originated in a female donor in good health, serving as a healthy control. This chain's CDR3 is CASSHPGQPNQPQHF. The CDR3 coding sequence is TGTGCCAGCAGCCACCCGGGACAGCCCAATCAGCCCCAGCATTTT.